What follows describes a single TCR beta chain. Its matching antigen is unknown. These data come from a study of spatial heterogeneity in lung cancer. On the study more broadly: Available follow-up PBMC samples, collected a median of roughly two years post-resection, were sequenced. Overall study findings and caveats: Ubiquitous expanded tumor TCRs surfaced in blood more at resection than they did at follow-up.

Time point in this sample: blood at routine non-recurrence follow-up after resection. Tumor, nontumor lung or frozen PBMC supplied whole RNA that was sequenced unsorted. V was pared by 1 base and J by 9 bases, with 13 bases between. This CDR3 contains 14 residues. From germline, CDR1 is KGHSH and CDR2 LQKENI. Every cDNA TCR molecule received its own unique molecular identifier. Each CDR3 protein is one row after TCRdb ran MiXCR on the 5' RACE reads. The sample carries under 150,000 distinct CDR3 sequences, more than 10% recorded once. This sequence joins TRBV18 and TRBJ2-1; D perhaps matches TRBD1 (5 bases). Sequencing was performed on PBMCs, taken at follow-up. This TCR was recovered from a female donor with early-stage non-small cell lung cancer. The CDR3 spells CASSPRGQTGEQFF. For the CDR3, the DNA is TGTGCCAGCTCACCACGGGGCCAGACCGGTGAGCAGTTCTTC.